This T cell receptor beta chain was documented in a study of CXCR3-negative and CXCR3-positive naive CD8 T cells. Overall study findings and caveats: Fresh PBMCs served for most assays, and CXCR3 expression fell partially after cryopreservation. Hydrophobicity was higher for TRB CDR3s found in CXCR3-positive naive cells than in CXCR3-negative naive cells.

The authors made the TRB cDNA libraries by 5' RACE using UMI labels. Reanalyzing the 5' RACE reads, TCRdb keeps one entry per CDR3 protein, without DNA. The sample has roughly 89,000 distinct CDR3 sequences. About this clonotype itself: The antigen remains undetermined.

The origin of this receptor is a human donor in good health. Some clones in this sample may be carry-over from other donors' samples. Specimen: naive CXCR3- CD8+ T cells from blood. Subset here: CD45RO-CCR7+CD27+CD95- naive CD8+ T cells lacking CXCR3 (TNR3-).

CDR3 loop: CASRPGQHFYSNQPQHF. The V and J genes are TRBV28 and TRBJ1-5; no DNA is available, so the TRBD1 call from TCRdb remains unchecked. The CDR3 has 17 residues. The germline V gene has CDR1 MDHEN and CDR2 SYDVKM.